The present T cell receptor beta chain was sequenced within a study of OX40 agonist ivuxolimab in advanced cancers. In the study overall: Intravenous ivuxolimab at 0.01 to 10 mg/kg was given to patients every 2 weeks. General study findings and limits: Within 6 weeks, CD4+ and CD8+ blood T cells expanded clonally at 0.1 to 3.0 mg/kg.

The germline V gene has CDR1 SNHLY and CDR2 FYNNEI. V was trimmed by 7 bases and J by 2 bases, leaving 12 bases between them. The CDR3 extends over 13 amino acids. As for this clone: Its target is not known.

Measured with immunoSEQ multiplex PCR; TCRdb has only the in-frame clones, and not every one. The sample includes roughly 62,000 clones, around 88% of them seen just once. The sample consisted of CD4+ or CD8+ T cells sorted from blood, taken in a trial of the OX40 agonist ivuxolimab. V gene TRBV2 combines with J gene TRBJ2-7, with a tentative D call TRBD2 (6 bases). This clonotype originated in an adult with an advanced solid tumor such as melanoma, head and neck, liver or kidney cancer. This CDR3 reads CASNPTGAYEQYF. The CDR3 DNA reads TGTGCCAGCAACCCGACGGGGGCCTACGAGCAGTACTTC.